These T cell receptor beta chains were read from a single sample in a study of T-cell reconstitution after alpha-beta-depleted transplantation in children. TCRdb reprocessed the PCR reads with MiXCR, giving one entry per CDR3 protein. Here the sample spans roughly 240,000 distinct CDR3 sequences, 6.5% to 10% being singletons. The starting material was PBMCs, mostly from graft donor cells, obtained 180 days after TCRalphabeta/CD19-depleted stem cell transplant. The receptors shown here come from a male patient between 5 and 17 years old who had a stem cell transplant for acute lymphoblastic leukemia, so the T cells may come from the graft donor. CDR3s leave out the opening cysteine and the closing phenylalanine or tryptophan.

TRBJ1-2	TRBV5-1	ASSLVGTDYGYT
TRBJ2-3	TRBV9	ASSVEGGRGTDTQY
TRBJ2-1	TRBV7-8	ASSLVGQAFNEQF
TRBJ2-4	TRBV7-9	ASSGTSGPLAKNIQY
TRBJ1-4	TRBV5-1	ASSPRGDNEKLF
TRBJ2-1	TRBV4-3	ASSHGTSGLTYNEQF
TRBJ1-4	TRBV6-5	ASSYSRGLSNEKLF
TRBJ2-7	TRBV7-2	ASSLVGVGLAYEQY
TRBJ2-2	TRBV4-2	ASSVSSGGLTGELF
TRBJ2-7	TRBV20-1	SARDPRTSGYEQY
TRBJ1-1	TRBV12-3/TRBV12-4	ASNLLQGVNTEAF
TRBJ2-7	TRBV10-3	AIRGLQTGKQY
TRBJ2-2	TRBV7-3	ASSFSANTGELF